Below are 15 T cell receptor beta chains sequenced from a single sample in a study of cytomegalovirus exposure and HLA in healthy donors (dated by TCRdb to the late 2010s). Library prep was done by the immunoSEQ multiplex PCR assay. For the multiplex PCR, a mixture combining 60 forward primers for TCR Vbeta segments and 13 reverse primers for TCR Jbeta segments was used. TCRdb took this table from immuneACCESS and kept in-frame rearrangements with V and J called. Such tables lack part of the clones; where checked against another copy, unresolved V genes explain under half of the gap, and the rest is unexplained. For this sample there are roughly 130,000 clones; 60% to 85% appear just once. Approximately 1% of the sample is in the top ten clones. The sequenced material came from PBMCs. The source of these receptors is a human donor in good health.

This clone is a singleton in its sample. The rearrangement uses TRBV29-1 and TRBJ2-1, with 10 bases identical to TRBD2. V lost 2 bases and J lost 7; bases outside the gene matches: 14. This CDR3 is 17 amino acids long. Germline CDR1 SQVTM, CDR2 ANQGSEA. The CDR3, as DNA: TGCAGCGTTGAACGTGGTAGCGGGGGGCCTTCTCTGAATGAGCAGTTCTTC. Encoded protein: CSVERGSGGPSLNEQFF.

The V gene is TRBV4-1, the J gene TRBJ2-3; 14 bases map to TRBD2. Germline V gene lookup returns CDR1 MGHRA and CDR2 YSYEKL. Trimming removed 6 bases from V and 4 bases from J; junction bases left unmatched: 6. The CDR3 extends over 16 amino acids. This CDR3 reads CASSRLAGGLSDTQYF. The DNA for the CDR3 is TGCGCCAGCAGTCGACTAGCGGGGGGGCTGTCAGATACGCAGTATTTT.

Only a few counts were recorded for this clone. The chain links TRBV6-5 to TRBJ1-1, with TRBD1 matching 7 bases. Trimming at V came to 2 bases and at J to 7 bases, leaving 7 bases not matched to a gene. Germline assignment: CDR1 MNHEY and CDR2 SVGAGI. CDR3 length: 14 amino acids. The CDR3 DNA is TGTGCCAGCAGTTACACGATAGGGGACAGTGAAGCTTTCTTT. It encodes CASSYTIGDSEAFF.

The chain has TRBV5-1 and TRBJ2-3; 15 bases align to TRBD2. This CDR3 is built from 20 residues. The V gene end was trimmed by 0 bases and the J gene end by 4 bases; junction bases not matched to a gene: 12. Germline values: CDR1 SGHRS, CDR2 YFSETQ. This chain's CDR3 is CASSLDSRTSGGVGADTQYF. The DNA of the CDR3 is TGCGCCAGCAGCTTGGATTCGCGGACTAGCGGGGGGGTCGGGGCAGATACGCAGTATTTT.

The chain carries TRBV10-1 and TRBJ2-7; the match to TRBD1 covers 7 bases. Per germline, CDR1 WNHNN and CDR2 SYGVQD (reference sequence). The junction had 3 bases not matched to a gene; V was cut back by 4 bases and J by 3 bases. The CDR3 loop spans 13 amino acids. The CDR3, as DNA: TGCGCCAGCAGTGGGACAGGATTCTACGAGCAGTACTTC. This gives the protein CASSGTGFYEQYF.

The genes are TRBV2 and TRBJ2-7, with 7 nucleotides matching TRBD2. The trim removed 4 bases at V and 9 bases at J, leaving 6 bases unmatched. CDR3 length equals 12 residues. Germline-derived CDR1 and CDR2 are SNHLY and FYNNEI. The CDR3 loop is CASSAGEGRQYF. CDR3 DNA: TGTGCCAGCAGTGCTGGGGAGGGGAGGCAGTACTTC.

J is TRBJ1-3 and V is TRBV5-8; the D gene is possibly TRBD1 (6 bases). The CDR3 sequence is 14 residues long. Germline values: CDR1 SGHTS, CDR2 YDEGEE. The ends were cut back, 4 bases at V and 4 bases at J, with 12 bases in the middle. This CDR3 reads CASSQRTDGNTIYF. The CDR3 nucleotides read TGTGCCAGCAGCCAACGGACAGACGGAAACACCATATATTTT.

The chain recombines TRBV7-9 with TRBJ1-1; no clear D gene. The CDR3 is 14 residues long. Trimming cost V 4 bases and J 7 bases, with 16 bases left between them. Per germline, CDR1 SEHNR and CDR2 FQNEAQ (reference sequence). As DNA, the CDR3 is TGTGCCAGCAGCTGGGATCGAGGAGGCAATGAAGCTTTCTTT. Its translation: CASSWDRGGNEAFF.

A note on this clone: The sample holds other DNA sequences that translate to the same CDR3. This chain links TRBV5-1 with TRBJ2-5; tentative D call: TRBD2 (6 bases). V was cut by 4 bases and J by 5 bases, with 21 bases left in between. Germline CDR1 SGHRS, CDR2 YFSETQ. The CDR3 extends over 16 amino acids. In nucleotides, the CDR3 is TGCGCCAGCAGCGCTAATGCGGGGTCAGGTGAGGAGACCCAGTACTTC. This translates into CASSANAGSGEETQYF.

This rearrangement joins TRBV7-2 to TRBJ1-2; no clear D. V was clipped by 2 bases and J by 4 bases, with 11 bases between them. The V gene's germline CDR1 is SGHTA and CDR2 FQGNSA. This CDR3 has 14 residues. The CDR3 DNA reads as TGTGCCAGCAGCTTACCCACAGACCTCTATGGCTACACCTTC. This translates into CASSLPTDLYGYTF.

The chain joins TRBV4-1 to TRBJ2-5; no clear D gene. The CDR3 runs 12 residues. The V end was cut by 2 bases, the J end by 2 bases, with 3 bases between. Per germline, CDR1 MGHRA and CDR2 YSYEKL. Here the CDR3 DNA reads TGCGCCAGCAGCCAACCTCAAGAGACCCAGTACTTC. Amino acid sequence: CASSQPQETQYF.

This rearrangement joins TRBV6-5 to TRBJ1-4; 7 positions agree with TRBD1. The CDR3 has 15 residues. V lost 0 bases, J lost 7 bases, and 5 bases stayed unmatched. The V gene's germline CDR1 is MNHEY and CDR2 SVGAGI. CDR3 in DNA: TGTGCCAGCAGTTACTCGACAGGGAGGCGTGAAAAACTGTTTTTT. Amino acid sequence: CASSYSTGRREKLFF.

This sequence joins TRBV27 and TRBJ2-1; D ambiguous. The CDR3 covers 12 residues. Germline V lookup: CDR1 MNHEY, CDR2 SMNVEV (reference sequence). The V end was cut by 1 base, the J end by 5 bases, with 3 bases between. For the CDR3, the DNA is TGTGCCAGCAGTTTATACAACAATGAGCAGTTCTTC. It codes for CASSLYNNEQFF.

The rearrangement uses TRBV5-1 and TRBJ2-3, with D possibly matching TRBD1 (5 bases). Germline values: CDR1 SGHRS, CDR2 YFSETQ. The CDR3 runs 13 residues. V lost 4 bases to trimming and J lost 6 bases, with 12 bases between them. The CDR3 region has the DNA TGCGCCAGCAGCCTGGGGCCCCACGATACGCAGTATTTT. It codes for CASSLGPHDTQYF. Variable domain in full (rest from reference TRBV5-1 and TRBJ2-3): KAGVTQTPRYLIKTRGQQVTLSCSPISGHRSVSWYQQTPGQGLQFLFEYFSETQRNKGNFPGRFSGRQFSNSRSEMNVSTLELGDSALYLCASSLGPHDTQYFGPGTRLTVL.

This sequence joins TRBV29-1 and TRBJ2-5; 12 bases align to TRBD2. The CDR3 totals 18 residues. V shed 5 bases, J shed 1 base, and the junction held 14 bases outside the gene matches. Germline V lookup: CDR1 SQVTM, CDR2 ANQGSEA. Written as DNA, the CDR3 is TGCAGCGTTATTTTTTTTGGGCGACTAGCGGGGGCCCAAGAGACCCAGTACTTC. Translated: CSVIFFGRLAGAQETQYF.